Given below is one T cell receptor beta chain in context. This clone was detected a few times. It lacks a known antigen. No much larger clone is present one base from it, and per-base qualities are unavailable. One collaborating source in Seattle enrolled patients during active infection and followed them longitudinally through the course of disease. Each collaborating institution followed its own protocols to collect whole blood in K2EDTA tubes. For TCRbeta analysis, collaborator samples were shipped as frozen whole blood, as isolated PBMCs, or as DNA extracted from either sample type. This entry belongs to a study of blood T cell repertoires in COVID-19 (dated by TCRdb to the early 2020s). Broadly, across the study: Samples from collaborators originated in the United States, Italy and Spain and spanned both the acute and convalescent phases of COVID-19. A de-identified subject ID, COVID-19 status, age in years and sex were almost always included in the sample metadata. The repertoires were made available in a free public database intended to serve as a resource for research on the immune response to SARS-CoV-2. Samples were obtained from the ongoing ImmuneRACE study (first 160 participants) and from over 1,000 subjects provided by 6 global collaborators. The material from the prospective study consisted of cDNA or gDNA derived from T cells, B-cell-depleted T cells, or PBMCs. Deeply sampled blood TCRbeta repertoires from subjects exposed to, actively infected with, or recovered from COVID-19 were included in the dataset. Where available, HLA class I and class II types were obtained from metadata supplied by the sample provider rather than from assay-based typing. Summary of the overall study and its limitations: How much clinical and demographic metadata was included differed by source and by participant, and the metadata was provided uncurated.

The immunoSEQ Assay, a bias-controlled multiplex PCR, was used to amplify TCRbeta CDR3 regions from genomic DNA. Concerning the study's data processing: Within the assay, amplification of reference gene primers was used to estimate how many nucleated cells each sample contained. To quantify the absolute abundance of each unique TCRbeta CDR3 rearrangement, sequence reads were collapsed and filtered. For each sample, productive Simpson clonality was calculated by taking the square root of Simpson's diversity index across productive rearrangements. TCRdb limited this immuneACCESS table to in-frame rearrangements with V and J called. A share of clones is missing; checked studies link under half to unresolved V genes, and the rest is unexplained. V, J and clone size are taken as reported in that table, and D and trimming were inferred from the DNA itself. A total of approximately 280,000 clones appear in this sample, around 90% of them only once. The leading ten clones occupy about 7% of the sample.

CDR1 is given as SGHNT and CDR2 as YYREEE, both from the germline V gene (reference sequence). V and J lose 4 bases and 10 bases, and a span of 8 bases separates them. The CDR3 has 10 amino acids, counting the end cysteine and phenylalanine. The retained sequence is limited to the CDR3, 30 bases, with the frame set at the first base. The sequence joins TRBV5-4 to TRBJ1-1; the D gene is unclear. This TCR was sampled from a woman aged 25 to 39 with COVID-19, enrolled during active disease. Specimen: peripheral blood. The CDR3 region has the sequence CASSPRGAFF. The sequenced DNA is TGTGCCAGCAGCCCTCGGGGAGCTTTCTTT. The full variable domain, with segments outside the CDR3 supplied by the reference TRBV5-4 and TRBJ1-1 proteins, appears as ETGVTQSPTHLIKTRGQQVTLRCSSQSGHNTVSWYQQALGQGPQFIFQYYREEENGRGNFPPRFSGLQFPNYSSELNVNALELDDSALYLCASSPRGAFFGQGTRLTVV.